The source of this T cell receptor beta chain is a study of blood T cell repertoires in COVID-19 (dated by TCRdb to 2018 to 2020). Regarding the study in general: Samples from collaborators originated in the United States, Italy and Spain and spanned both the acute and convalescent phases of COVID-19. Samples were obtained from the ongoing ImmuneRACE study (first 160 participants) and from about 1,300 subjects provided by 6 global collaborators. Where available, HLA class I and class II types were taken from metadata supplied by the sample provider and were not determined by assay-based typing. The repertoires were made available in a free public database intended to serve as a resource for research on the immune response to SARS-CoV-2. Subjects who had been exposed to COVID-19, were actively infected with it, or had recovered from it provided the deeply sampled blood TCRbeta repertoires that made up the dataset. The sample metadata nearly always contained a de-identified subject ID, COVID-19 status, age in years and sex. The material from the prospective study consisted of cDNA or gDNA derived from T cells, B-cell-depleted T cells, or PBMCs.

The germline V gene yields MNHEY for CDR1 and SVGEGT for CDR2. From cysteine to phenylalanine, the CDR3 is 14 amino acids long. The read is trimmed to its CDR3 DNA, 42 bases read in frame from base 1. V has 5 bases trimmed and J has 2 bases trimmed; junction bases matching no gene number 4. TCRbeta CDR3 regions were amplified from genomic DNA by means of the immunoSEQ Assay, a bias-controlled multiplex PCR. The authors processed their data as follows. Within the assay, amplification of reference gene primers was used to estimate how many nucleated cells each sample contained. Sequence reads were collapsed and filtered to measure the absolute abundance of every unique TCRbeta CDR3 rearrangement. Productive Simpson clonality was computed per sample as the square root of Simpson's diversity index over productive rearrangements. TCRdb took this table from immuneACCESS and kept in-frame rearrangements with V and J called. Such tables lack part of the clones; where checked against another copy, unresolved V genes explain under half of the gap, and the rest is unexplained. The V and J calls and clone size come from that table; D and trimming were worked out from the DNA. The sample records about 50,000 clones, under 85% of which are singletons. The ten largest clones take up around 9.1% of the sample.

Beyond this particular receptor, the publication reports: The quantity of clinical and demographic metadata differed by source and by participant and was supplied without curation.

Each collaborating institution followed its own protocols to collect whole blood in K2EDTA tubes. For TCRbeta analysis, collaborators shipped samples as frozen whole blood, isolated PBMCs, or DNA extracted from either of those sample types. With regard to this clone: There is no known antigen for this receptor. No much larger clone is present one base from it, and per-base qualities are unavailable.

Sequencing was performed on peripheral blood. Rearrangement joined TRBV6-2 or TRBV6-3 to TRBJ2-7, and 9 junctional nucleotides match TRBD1. The sequence was collected from a man in his 60s with acute or convalescent COVID-19. The CDR3 protein is CASSEDRGAYEQYF. The DNA is TGTGCCAGCAGTGAGGACAGGGGTGCCTACGAGCAGTACTTC.